Below, 26 T cell receptor beta chains from the same sample are listed, as sequenced in a study of T cell responses to AZD1222 COVID-19 vaccine. Assay: immunoSEQ multiplex PCR; the TCRdb copy retains only in-frame clones and omits some. The sample contains 150,000 or so clones, roughly 92% of which appear only once. Here the sequenced sample was peripheral blood, taken on day 0 of AZD1222 vaccination. These receptors came from an adult in good health.

Turning to this clone: One end of the junction varies from germline; a read error may be responsible. The V call is TRBV7-9, the J call TRBJ1-1; D is perhaps TRBD1 (6 bases). Germline CDR1 reads SEHNR; CDR2 reads FQNEAQ (reference sequence). This CDR3 spans 11 amino acids. The CDR3 loop is CASSSGTFAFF. The DNA for the CDR3 is TGTGCCAGTAGCTCCGGGACATTCGCTTTCTTT. The complete variable domain, with remaining parts taken from reference TRBV7-9 and TRBJ1-1, reads DTGVSQNPRHKITKRGQNVTFRCDPISEHNRLYWYRQTLGQGPEFLTYFQNEAQLEKSRLLSDRFSAERPKGSFSTLEIQRTEQGDSAMYLCASSSGTFAFFGQGTRLTVV.

V usage is TRBV15 and J usage is TRBJ2-7; D gene unclear. Trimming left V 2 bases short and J 5 bases short, with 13 bases between. The CDR3 has 14 residues. Germline CDR1 is LNHNV and CDR2 is YYDKDF (reference sequence). DNA for the CDR3: TGTGCCACCAGCAGACAGTTATCTCCTAACGAGCAGTACTTC. Its protein product is CATSRQLSPNEQYF.

Only a few counts were recorded for this clone. The chain recombines TRBV6-1 with TRBJ2-1; D possibly corresponds to TRBD2 (5 bases). The CDR3 is 13 amino acids. Germline V gene lookup returns CDR1 MNHNS and CDR2 SASEGT. The V gene lost 3 bases and the J gene lost 8 bases, with 11 bases spanning the gap. The CDR3 DNA sequence: TGTGCCAGCAGTGAGTCCGGGATCGATGAGCAGTTCTTC. It encodes CASSESGIDEQFF.

The DNA for the CDR3 is TGTGCCAGCACGGCAAAGGCCCTTTACGAGCAGTACTTC. Protein: CASTAKALYEQYF. This chain uses TRBV2 with TRBJ2-7; D not certain. Germline values: CDR1 SNHLY, CDR2 FYNNEI. This CDR3 contains 13 residues. The germline V and J ends were trimmed by 7 bases and 4 bases, with 14 bases remaining between them.

The CDR3 DNA reads TGCGCCAGCAGCTTGGATTCGGGAAACTATGGCTACACCTTC. It translates to CASSLDSGNYGYTF. The V call is TRBV5-1, the J call TRBJ1-2, with no clear D. This CDR3 region has 14 residues. Between the trimmed V and J ends, which lost 0 bases and 2 bases, there was a span of 8 bases. The germline gives CDR1 SGHRS, CDR2 YFSETQ.

The CDR3 nucleotides read TGTGCCAGCAGCCAAGATCGGAGGGGGCGGGCTGGCTACACCTTC. Its translation: CASSQDRRGRAGYTF. The chain has TRBV14 and TRBJ1-2; 7 bases are shared with TRBD1. Germline V CDR1 and CDR2: SGHDN, FVKESK. Losses at the gene ends were 0 bases for V and 7 bases for J; bases not matched to a gene: 8. The CDR3 contains 15 residues.

The gene calls are TRBV25-1 and TRBJ1-5, with a weak D call TRBD1 (5 bases). Germline assignment: CDR1 MGHDK and CDR2 SYGVNS. The CDR3 extends over 14 amino acids. Trimming cost V 8 bases and J 0 bases, with 11 bases left between them. The CDR3 here is CASPSGLSNQPQHF. In nucleotides, the CDR3 is TGTGCCAGCCCCTCGGGACTTAGCAATCAGCCCCAGCATTTT.

V is TRBV3-1 (or the pseudogene TRBV3-2) and J is TRBJ1-1, with TRBD1 as a possible D gene (6 bases). V was pared by 3 bases and J by 4 bases, with 9 bases between. The CDR3 sequence is 13 residues long. Germline V gene data show CDR1 as LGHDT and CDR2 as YNNKEL (reference sequence). CDR3: CASSHAGVTEAFF. CDR3 coding DNA: TGTGCCAGCAGCCATGCAGGGGTCACTGAAGCTTTCTTT.

V gene TRBV11-2 combines with J gene TRBJ1-5; 8 bases match TRBD1. V shed 5 bases and J 3 bases; nucleotides not matched to a gene: 3. Per germline, CDR1 SGHAT and CDR2 FQNNGV. The CDR3 totals 14 residues. The chain's CDR3 is CASSEDRANQPQHF. The CDR3 DNA sequence: TGTGCCAGCAGCGAGGACAGGGCCAATCAGCCCCAGCATTTT.

CDR3 protein: CASSGGRHLNTEAFF. The CDR3 bases are TGTGCCAGCAGTGGGGGCCGCCATCTTAACACTGAAGCTTTCTTT. The rearrangement uses TRBV6-1 and TRBJ1-1, with D possibly being TRBD1 (5 bases). V shed 4 bases and J shed 2 bases, with 14 bases lying between them. The germline gives CDR1 MNHNS, CDR2 SASEGT. The CDR3 is 15 residues long.

The rearrangement joins TRBV2 to TRBJ2-7; TRBD1 aligns across 7 bases. Germline V gene data show CDR1 as SNHLY and CDR2 as FYNNEI. This CDR3 spans 14 amino acids. The ends lost 4 bases at V and 3 bases at J; junction bases unmatched: 6. CDR3 coding DNA: TGTGCCAGCAGTGCCCGGGACAGATACTACGAGCAGTACTTC. Its protein is CASSARDRYYEQYF.

The chain carries TRBV5-1 and TRBJ2-2, with D hard to call. V lost 3 bases to trimming and J lost 1 base, with 10 bases between them. Germline-derived CDR1 and CDR2 are SGHRS and YFSETQ. This CDR3 comprises 15 residues. DNA of the CDR3: TGCGCCAGCAGCTCTCTGGCCCAGAACACCGGGGAGCTGTTTTTT. Its translation: CASSSLAQNTGELFF.

A word on this clone: A junction boundary mismatches the germline segment, possibly from a read error. V is TRBV6-6 and J is TRBJ2-7, with D maybe TRBD2 (5 bases). Germline CDR1 reads MNHNY; CDR2 reads SVGAGI (reference sequence). The CDR3 runs to 13 residues. This CDR3 reads CASSYADNRDKIF. DNA for the CDR3: TGTGCCAGCAGTTACGCAGACAACCGGGATAAAATATTC.

The chain links TRBV28 to TRBJ1-5; 10 positions match TRBD1. Germline lookup yields CDR1 MDHEN and CDR2 SYDVKM. The CDR3 has 15 amino acids. The trim removed 7 bases at V and 4 bases at J, leaving 7 bases unmatched. The CDR3 loop is CASTRDRGGNQPQHF. CDR3 DNA sequence: TGTGCCAGCACCCGGGACAGGGGAGGGAATCAGCCCCAGCATTTT.

The chain links TRBV5-1 to TRBJ1-2; D remains ambiguous. V gave up 2 bases and J gave up 6 bases, with 8 bases separating them. This CDR3 has 12 residues. Germline CDR1 and CDR2: SGHRS and YFSETQ. This CDR3 reads CASSLQANGYTF. CDR3 in DNA: TGCGCCAGCAGCTTACAAGCAAATGGCTACACCTTC.

The chain has TRBV7-9 and TRBJ2-7, with D perhaps assigned TRBD1 or TRBD2 (6 bases each). V lost 8 bases, J lost 5 bases, and 19 bases lay in between. The length of the CDR3 is 14 residues. Germline CDR1 SEHNR, CDR2 FQNEAQ (reference sequence). In nucleotides, the CDR3 is TGTGCCAGCGGTCTGCGGGACATAGTTGACGAGCAGTACTTC. Protein sequence: CASGLRDIVDEQYF.

The chain is built from TRBV27 and TRBJ1-4; D ambiguous. The CDR3 has 15 amino acids. Trimming removed 3 bases at V and 0 bases at J, with 8 bases between. Germline lookup yields CDR1 MNHEY and CDR2 SMNVEV (reference sequence). The CDR3 DNA is TGTGCCAGCAGTTTGATCCCTACAACTAATGAAAAACTGTTTTTT. Translating it yields CASSLIPTTNEKLFF.

The chain couples TRBV6-5 to TRBJ2-2; D possibly corresponds to TRBD2 (5 bases). The CDR3 sequence is 14 residues long. Trimming removed 7 bases at V and 3 bases at J, with 12 bases between. Germline V CDR1 and CDR2: MNHEY, SVGAGI. CDR3 sequence: CASIEGPDTGELFF. DNA for the CDR3: TGTGCCAGCATCGAGGGCCCCGACACCGGGGAGCTGTTTTTT.

The gene calls are TRBV19 and TRBJ1-5; D remains unclear. This CDR3 comprises 16 residues. V shed 1 base and J shed 2 bases, with 12 bases lying between them. Looked up from germline, CDR1 is LNHDA and CDR2 is SQIVND (reference sequence). CDR3 sequence (DNA): TGTGCCAGTAGTATAGTATGGGGAACGGGCAATCAGCCCCAGCATTTT. Translated: CASSIVWGTGNQPQHF.

This clone was counted once. V is TRBV10-3 and J is TRBJ1-6; 8 nucleotides line up with TRBD1. The CDR3 covers 14 residues. Germline CDR1 is ENHRY and CDR2 is SYGVKD. J lost 7 bases, V lost 3 bases, and 2 bases had no gene match. The chain's CDR3 is CAISDGQGNSPLHF. In nucleotides, the CDR3 is TGTGCCATCAGTGACGGACAGGGAAATTCACCCCTCCACTTT.

The rearrangement joins TRBV9 to TRBJ2-7; 11 bases are a match to TRBD2. V was pared by 0 bases and J by 1 base, with 3 bases of the junction left unmatched. The germline gives CDR1 SGDLS, CDR2 YYNGEE. The CDR3 loop spans 16 amino acids. The DNA of the CDR3 is TGTGCCAGCAGCGTAGGTCTAGCGGGGGGTTCCTACGAGCAGTACTTC. This translates into CASSVGLAGGSYEQYF.

CDR3: CASSADRGAVNTEAFF. CDR3 in DNA: TGTGCCAGCAGCGCGGACAGGGGGGCTGTGAACACTGAAGCTTTCTTT. This chain uses TRBV7-2 with TRBJ1-1; 10 nucleotides line up with TRBD1. CDR3 size: 16 residues. Germline-derived CDR1 and CDR2 are SGHTA and FQGNSA. The V and J ends lost 5 bases and 0 bases, in that order; junction bases with no gene match: 6.

The rearrangement uses TRBV5-4 and TRBJ1-2; 9 nucleotides match TRBD1. The V gene's germline CDR1 is SGHNT and CDR2 YYREEE (reference sequence). This CDR3 contains 13 residues. V lost 3 bases, J lost 5 bases, and 2 bases stayed unmatched. CDR3 sequence: CASSSGQGYGYTF. The CDR3 coding sequence is TGTGCCAGCAGCTCTGGACAGGGGTATGGCTACACCTTC. Complete variable domain (other parts from reference TRBV5-4 and TRBJ1-2): ETGVTQSPTHLIKTRGQQVTLRCSSQSGHNTVSWYQQALGQGPQFIFQYYREEENGRGNFPPRFSGLQFPNYSSELNVNALELDDSALYLCASSSGQGYGYTFGSGTRLTVV.

This clone appeared a single time. The chain joins TRBV9 to TRBJ2-2, with 12 bases identical to TRBD2. CDR1 and CDR2 (germline): SGDLS, YYNGEE. The CDR3 spans 16 residues. V lost 0 bases to trimming and J lost 11 bases; unmatched junction nucleotides: 8. In DNA form, the CDR3 reads TGTGCCAGCAGCGTAGTCTCTCTAGCGGGAGGGTCCGAGCTGTTTTTT. Translated: CASSVVSLAGGSELFF.

The chain employs TRBV3-1 (or the pseudogene TRBV3-2) and TRBJ2-1; no reliable D call. Trimming left V 1 base short and J 7 bases short, with 5 bases between. CDR3 length: 12 residues. Germline values: CDR1 LGHDT, CDR2 YNNKEL (reference sequence). The CDR3 sequence is CASSQAGNEQFF. The CDR3 DNA sequence: TGTGCCAGCAGCCAAGCTGGGAATGAGCAGTTCTTC.

The chain uses TRBV7-2 and TRBJ2-1; D unresolved. V was cut by 1 base and J by 9 bases, with 13 bases left in between. CDR1 SGHTA and CDR2 FQGNSA come from the germline V gene. This CDR3 spans 14 amino acids. This chain's CDR3 is CASSLGRWGGEQFF. The CDR3 nucleotides are TGTGCCAGCAGCTTAGGTCGATGGGGTGGTGAGCAGTTCTTC. Variable domain in full (rest from reference TRBV7-2 and TRBJ2-1): GAGVSQSPSNKVTEKGKDVELRCDPISGHTALYWYRQSLGQGLEFLIYFQGNSAPDKSGLPSDRFSAERTGGSVSTLTIQRTQQEDSAVYLCASSLGRWGGEQFFGPGTRLTVL.